This TCR beta chain came from a study of cytomegalovirus exposure and HLA in healthy donors. General study points: A missense variant in DCLRE1C was later tied to TCR beta V- and J-gene trimming. A few CMV-associated chains were confirmed in vitro to be specific for CMV antigens.

As for this clone: Its target is not known.

The germline V gene has CDR1 SGHAT and CDR2 FQNNGV. V gave up 5 bases and J gave up 4 bases; unmatched junction bases: 5. The CDR3 has 16 residues. Use of 60 Vbeta and 13 Jbeta primers characterized the PCR. Method: immunoSEQ multiplex PCR; TCRdb's copy keeps in-frame clones and lacks some. Here the sample spans around 180,000 clones, under 90% being singletons. Sequenced material: PBMCs. This TCR derives from a man aged 25-40 years in good health and CMV-seropositive. The V call is TRBV11-2, the J call TRBJ2-1; 13 nucleotides align to TRBD2. The CDR3 spells CASSRRLAGGYNEQFF. The CDR3 region has the DNA TGTGCCAGCAGCCGAAGACTAGCGGGGGGTTACAATGAGCAGTTCTTC.